What follows are 7 T cell receptor beta chains derived from one specimen sequenced in a study of human T cells and chemical hapten exposure (dated by TCRdb to the early 2020s). Library generation was performed with RACE. Sequencer: NextSeq 500. TCRdb redid the processing of the public reads, applying fastp at Q25 and MiXCR, and retained in-frame beta chains. Identical CDR3 protein sequences are pooled into one entry, listed with their most common genes and DNA. The sample records roughly 380,000 distinct CDR3 sequences, 4.5% to 6% of which are singletons. Approximately 2.4% of the sample is in the top ten clones. The sample's time point label, decoded: pre-sensitization, week 0. Interpreted using the paper, the treatment or condition label stands for: therapeutic diphenylcyclopropenone sensitization with weekly scalp DPC. This sample comprised whole blood, obtained in connection with sensitization to the hapten diphenylcyclopropenone (DPC). The receptors come from a woman aged 45-65 years with alopecia areata. Some clones in this sample may be carry-over from other donors' samples.

This clonotype was found a few times. This chain joins TRBV6-2 or TRBV6-3 and TRBJ1-5; 7 bases agree with TRBD1. The CDR3 is 12 residues long. Germline CDR1 and CDR2: MNHEY and SVGEGT. V lost 11 bases to trimming and J lost 7 bases; unmatched junction nucleotides: 8. CDR3 in DNA: TGTGCCGGACAGACAGGGAGCCAGCCCCAGCATTTT. Protein product: CAGQTGSQPQHF.

This clonotype was detected ten times or more. The chain carries TRBV7-7 and TRBJ2-3, with 11 bases fitting TRBD2. This CDR3 region has 16 residues. The junction had 4 bases not matched to a gene; V was cut back by 5 bases and J by 0 bases. The germline gives CDR1 SSHAT, CDR2 FNYEAQ (reference sequence). The CDR3 is CASSAGLAGSTDTQYF. The DNA of the CDR3 is TGTGCCAGCAGCGCAGGACTAGCGGGTAGCACAGATACGCAGTATTTT.

The sample holds a few counts of this clonotype. The chain recombines TRBV5-1 with TRBJ1-4; D gene unclear. V shed 0 bases and J shed 5 bases, with 11 bases lying between them. The CDR3 loop spans 15 amino acids. The germline V gene has CDR1 SGHRS and CDR2 YFSETQ. The CDR3 bases are TGCGCCAGCAGCTTGGAAGCCCGGGCGAATGAAAAACTGTTTTTT. It specifies CASSLEARANEKLFF. Full variable domain (rest looked up from reference TRBV5-1 and TRBJ1-4): KAGVTQTPRYLIKTRGQQVTLSCSPISGHRSVSWYQQTPGQGLQFLFEYFSETQRNKGNFPGRFSGRQFSNSRSEMNVSTLELGDSALYLCASSLEARANEKLFFGSGTQLSVL.

This clonotype has just a few counts. The chain joins TRBV12-3 or TRBV12-4 to TRBJ1-5; possible D gene TRBD1, 5 bases. V was trimmed by 5 bases and J by 9 bases, leaving 11 bases between them. CDR3 size: 12 residues. CDR3 sequence: CASSGDAAPQHF. CDR3 nucleotides: TGTGCCAGCAGTGGGGACGCGGCGCCCCAGCATTTT.

The rearrangement links TRBV10-1 to TRBJ2-1; D call uncertain. V was clipped by 0 bases and J by 3 bases, with 6 bases between them. Germline V gene lookup returns CDR1 WNHNN and CDR2 SYGVQD (reference sequence). The length of the CDR3 is 14 residues. The CDR3 here is CASSESGLYNEQFF. The CDR3 nucleotides read TGCGCCAGCAGTGAGTCGGGCCTCTACAATGAGCAGTTCTTC.

This clonotype has a count of ten or more. CDR3 loop: CASSPGQGARQETQYF. The CDR3 DNA follows: TGCGCCAGCAGCCCGGGTCAGGGGGCGCGGCAAGAGACCCAGTACTTC. The V gene is TRBV5-1, the J gene TRBJ2-5; 8 bases line up with TRBD1. The V gene's germline CDR1 is SGHRS and CDR2 YFSETQ. The CDR3 spans 16 residues. After removal of 4 bases from V and 2 bases from J, the junction contained 10 bases not matched to a gene.

The table lists this clonotype with many counts. The J gene is TRBJ2-2, the V gene TRBV9, with 10 positions matching TRBD2. Germline lookup yields CDR1 SGDLS and CDR2 YYNGEE. The CDR3 totals 14 residues. V shed 4 bases, J shed 9 bases, and the junction held 6 bases outside the gene matches. DNA of the CDR3: TGTGCCAGCAGCTCTAGCGGGGGCGGGCGGGAGCTGTTTTTT. Amino acids: CASSSSGGGRELFF.